These 10 T cell receptor beta chains came from one sample sequenced in a study of brain T cells in children with intractable seizures. Repertoires were generated with immunoSEQ multiplex PCR, while TCRdb's copy carries only in-frame clones and drops some. The sample includes 70,000 to 90,000 clones, 93% seen only once; the top ten take approximately 1.5%. This sample comprised peripheral blood, obtained at surgery. All receptors come from a boy younger than two with tuberous sclerosis and intractable seizures.

Comment on this clone: Germline is not matched at one junction end, which may reflect a read error. The V and J genes are TRBV6-4 and TRBJ2-3, with D tentatively TRBD2 (6 bases). The germline CDR1 and CDR2 sequences are MRHNA and SNTAGT. CDR3 length equals 13 residues. CDR3 nucleotides: TGTGCCAGCAGTCGTACTAGCACCGATACGCAGTATTTT. Translation gives CASSRTSTDTQYF.

The V gene is TRBV6-1, the J gene TRBJ1-1, with 9 bases lining up with TRBD1. With 3 bases clipped from V and 5 bases from J, the junction kept 7 bases outside the gene matches. CDR1 and CDR2 from the germline V gene are MNHNS and SASEGT. The CDR3 totals 15 residues. CDR3 sequence reads: CASSEKQGAGTEAFF. The DNA of the CDR3 is TGTGCCAGCAGTGAGAAACAGGGGGCAGGGACTGAAGCTTTCTTT.

The chain is built from TRBV30 and TRBJ2-7; D is perhaps TRBD1 (6 bases). V shed 8 bases and J shed 2 bases, with 16 bases lying between them. The CDR3 extends over 13 amino acids. The germline V gene has CDR1 GTSNPN and CDR2 SVGIG (reference sequence). CDR3 nucleotide sequence: TGTGCCCGACAGGACCATACAACCTACGAGCAGTACTTC. This sequence encodes CARQDHTTYEQYF. The full variable domain, rest sourced from reference TRBV30 and TRBJ2-7, is SQTIHQWPATLVQPVGSPLSLECTVEGTSNPNLYWYRQAAGRGLQLLFYSVGIGQISSEVPQNLSASRPQDRQFILSSKKLLLSDSGFYLCARQDHTTYEQYFGPGTRLTVT.

The chain uses TRBV2 and TRBJ1-2; a possible D gene is TRBD1 (6 bases). The ends were cut back, 6 bases at V and 4 bases at J, with 15 bases in the middle. In germline, CDR1 is SNHLY, CDR2 FYNNEI. CDR3 length equals 14 residues. CDR3 nucleotides: TGTGCCAGCAGGCGGCCAGGGGCGGCCTATGGCTACACCTTC. This translates into CASRRPGAAYGYTF.

The CDR3 here is CASSQHNSYTNYGYTF. Here the CDR3 DNA reads TGCGCCAGCAGCCAACACAACTCGTATACCAACTATGGCTACACCTTC. V gene TRBV4-1 combines with J gene TRBJ1-2; no definite D call. Germline CDR1 reads MGHRA; CDR2 reads YSYEKL. Trimming took off 2 bases at V and 2 bases at J, with 15 bases between the two ends. The CDR3 loop spans 16 amino acids.

To note about this clone: It is unclear where the CDR3 begins or ends on the DNA, so no DNA is shown, and the CDR3 is as TCRdb lists it. The chain employs TRBV21-1 and TRBJ1-2; the table names TRBD1, a call not compared with the DNA. TRBV21-1 is designated a pseudogene. The CDR3 length equals 19 residues, ends included. The CDR3 loop is CASSNQKWGTGIEDYGYTF.

The V and J genes are TRBV6-5 and TRBJ2-5, with 7 bases identical to TRBD1. V dropped 8 bases and J dropped 6; count of bases not matched to a gene: 12. Germline lookup yields CDR1 MNHEY and CDR2 SVGAGI. The CDR3 totals 14 residues. The CDR3 nucleotides read TGTGCCAGCGAACAGACAGGGAGTAGGAAGACCCAGTACTTC. Its protein is CASEQTGSRKTQYF.

The chain combines TRBV19 with TRBJ2-7; the match to TRBD2 covers 8 bases. CDR3 length: 13 residues. V lost 9 bases, J lost 7 bases, and 11 bases stayed unmatched. Germline V gives CDR1 LNHDA, CDR2 SQIVND (reference sequence). The CDR3 region is CASGGGSLQEQYF. CDR3 nucleotides: TGTGCCAGCGGGGGGGGATCCCTGCAGGAGCAGTACTTC.

The gene calls are TRBV9 and TRBJ1-2; a possible D gene is TRBD1 (5 bases). This CDR3 has 12 residues. Looked up from germline, CDR1 is SGDLS and CDR2 is YYNGEE. Trimming left V 10 bases short and J 4 bases short, with 14 bases between. The CDR3, as DNA: TGTGCCTCAAATACTGGGGGCTATGGCTACACCTTC. Translated, it gives CASNTGGYGYTF.

This chain uses TRBV30 with TRBJ1-4; 9 bases agree with TRBD1. CDR3 size: 14 residues. CDR1 GTSNPN and CDR2 SVGIG come from the germline V gene (reference sequence). Losses at the gene ends were 1 base for V and 8 bases for J; bases not matched to a gene: 5. CDR3 nucleotides: TGTGCCTGGAGTGATGGGACAGGGCCCGAAAAACTGTTTTTT. Translating gives CAWSDGTGPEKLFF.